This T cell receptor beta chain was retrieved from a study of T-cell reconstitution after alpha-beta-depleted transplantation in children. Study-wide findings and caveats: Reports say that about two months after transplant, the alpha-beta T cells came out of several hundred graft clones that had expanded. Several patients had high TCRbeta diversity at day 60; it came from surviving recipient T cells and thymic progenitors. From newly produced T cells came most of the T-cell counts and diversity one year after transplant.

TCRbeta library preparation incorporated unique molecular identifiers. From the PCR reads, TCRdb called clonotypes with MiXCR, one entry per CDR3 protein. The data hold hundreds of thousands of distinct CDR3 sequences, with less than 20% observed a single time. The length of the CDR3 is 12 residues. With 4 bases removed from V and 1 base from J, the gap between germline ends came to 5 bases. Germline CDR1 reads SGHRS; CDR2 reads YFSETQ. Regarding this clonotype: Its antigen is as yet unknown.

This receptor was obtained from a male patient younger than 18 who had a stem cell transplant for acute lymphoblastic leukemia, so the T cells may come from the graft donor. The material sequenced was PBMCs, mostly from graft donor cells, taken 360 days after TCRalphabeta/CD19-depleted stem cell transplant. The chain carries TRBV5-1 and TRBJ1-1; the D is unclear. The CDR3 DNA is TGCGCCAGCAGCGGGCAGAACACTGAAGCTTTCTTT. Residues: CASSGQNTEAFF.